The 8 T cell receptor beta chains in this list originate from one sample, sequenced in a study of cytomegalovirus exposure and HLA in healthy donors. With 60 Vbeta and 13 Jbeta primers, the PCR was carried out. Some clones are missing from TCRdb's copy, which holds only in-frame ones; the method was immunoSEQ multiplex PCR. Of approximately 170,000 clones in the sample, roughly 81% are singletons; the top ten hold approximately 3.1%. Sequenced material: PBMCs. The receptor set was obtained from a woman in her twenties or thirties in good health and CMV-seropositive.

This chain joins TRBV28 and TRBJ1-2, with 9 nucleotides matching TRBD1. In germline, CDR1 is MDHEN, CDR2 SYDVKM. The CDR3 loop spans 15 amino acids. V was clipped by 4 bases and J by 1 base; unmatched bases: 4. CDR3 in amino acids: CASSSWTGVNYGYTF. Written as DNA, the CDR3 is TGTGCCAGCAGTTCCTGGACAGGGGTTAACTATGGCTACACCTTC.

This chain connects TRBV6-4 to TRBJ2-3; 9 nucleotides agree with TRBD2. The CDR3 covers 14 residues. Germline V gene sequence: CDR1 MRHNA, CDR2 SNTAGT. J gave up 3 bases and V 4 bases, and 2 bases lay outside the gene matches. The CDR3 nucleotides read TGTGCCAGCAGTGCCGCGGGAGGGACAGATACGCAGTATTTT. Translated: CASSAAGGTDTQYF.

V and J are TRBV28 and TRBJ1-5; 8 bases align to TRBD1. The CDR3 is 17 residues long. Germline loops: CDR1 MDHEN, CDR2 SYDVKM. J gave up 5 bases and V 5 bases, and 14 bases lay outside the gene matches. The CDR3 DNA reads TGTGCCAGCAGTCCTGGGCCGGGACAGGCGTACGATCAGCCCCAGCATTTT. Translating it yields CASSPGPGQAYDQPQHF.

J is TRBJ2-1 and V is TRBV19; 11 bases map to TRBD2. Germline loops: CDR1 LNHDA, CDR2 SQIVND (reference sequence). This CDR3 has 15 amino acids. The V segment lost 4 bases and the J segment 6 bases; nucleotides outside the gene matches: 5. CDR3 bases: TGTGCCAGTAGTACGGCGGGACTAGCGGTCAATGAGCAGTTCTTC. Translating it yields CASSTAGLAVNEQFF. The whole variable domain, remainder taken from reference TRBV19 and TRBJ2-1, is DGGITQSPKYLFRKEGQNVTLSCEQNLNHDAMYWYRQDPGQGLRLIYYSQIVNDFQKGDIAEGYSVSREKKESFPLTVTSAQKNPTAFYLCASSTAGLAVNEQFFGPGTRLTVL.

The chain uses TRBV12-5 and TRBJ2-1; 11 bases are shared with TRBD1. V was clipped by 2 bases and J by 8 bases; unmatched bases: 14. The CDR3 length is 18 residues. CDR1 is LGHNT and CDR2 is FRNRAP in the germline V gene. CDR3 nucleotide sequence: TGTGCTAGTGGTTTGACCCACACTACCGGGACAGGGGGATATGAGCAGTTCTTC. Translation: CASGLTHTTGTGGYEQFF.

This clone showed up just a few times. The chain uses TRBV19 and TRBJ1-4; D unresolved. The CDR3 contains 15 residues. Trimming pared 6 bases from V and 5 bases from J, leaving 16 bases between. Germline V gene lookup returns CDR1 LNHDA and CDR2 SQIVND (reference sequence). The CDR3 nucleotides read TGTGCCAGTAGCCCCGTCCGTCCGGGAAATGAAAAACTGTTTTTT. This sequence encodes CASSPVRPGNEKLFF.

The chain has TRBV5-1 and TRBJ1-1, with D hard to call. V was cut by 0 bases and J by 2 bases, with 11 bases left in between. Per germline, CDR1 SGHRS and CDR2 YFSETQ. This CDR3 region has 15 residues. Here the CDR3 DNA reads TGCGCCAGCAGCTTGGATCCGGGGTCAAACACTGAAGCTTTCTTT. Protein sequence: CASSLDPGSNTEAFF.

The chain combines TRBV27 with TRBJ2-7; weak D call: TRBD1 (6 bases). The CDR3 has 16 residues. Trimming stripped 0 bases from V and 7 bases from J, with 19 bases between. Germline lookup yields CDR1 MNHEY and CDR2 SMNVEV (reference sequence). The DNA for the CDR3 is TGTGCCAGCAGTTTATCGGGGGCCGCTTGGGCAGCGGAGCAGTACTTC. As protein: CASSLSGAAWAAEQYF.